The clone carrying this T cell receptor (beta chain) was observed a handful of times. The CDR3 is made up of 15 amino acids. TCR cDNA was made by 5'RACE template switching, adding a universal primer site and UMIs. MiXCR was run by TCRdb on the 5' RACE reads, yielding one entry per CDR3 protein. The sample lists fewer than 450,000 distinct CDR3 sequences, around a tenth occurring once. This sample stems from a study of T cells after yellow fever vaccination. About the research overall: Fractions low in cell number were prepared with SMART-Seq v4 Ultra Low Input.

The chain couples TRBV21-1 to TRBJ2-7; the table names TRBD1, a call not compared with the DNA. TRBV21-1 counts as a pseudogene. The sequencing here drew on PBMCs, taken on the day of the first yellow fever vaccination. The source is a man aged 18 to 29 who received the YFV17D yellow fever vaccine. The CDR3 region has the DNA TGTGCCAGCAGCAAGGGGGCAGGGAGACCGTACGAGCAGTACGTC. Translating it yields CASSKGAGRPYEQYV.